The rows below give T cell receptor beta chains drawn from one sample of a study of shared clonotypes between healthy human individuals. Using immunoSEQ multiplex PCR, the repertoire was profiled, and TCRdb retains in-frame clones only, with some absent. The repertoire holds roughly 1,100,000 clones, with 65% to 80% as singletons. Specimen: memory CD4+ T cells sorted from blood. The receptors stem from a man aged 18 to 29 in good health. Both conserved end residues are part of each CDR3. D genes are given only for firm matches. Clone size is shown for a subset of rows, as once, few, many or a class of expanded clone.

d_gene	j_gene	abundance	v_gene	CDR3aa
TRBD2	TRBJ2-7	-	TRBV7-2	CASSYGLDSFYEQYF
-	TRBJ2-5	-	TRBV19	CASSIGQETQYF
-	TRBJ1-2	few	TRBV29-1	CSVDKQSNYGYTF
TRBD2	TRBJ2-5	-	TRBV7-9	CASSLGGSSGRIQETQYF
TRBD1	TRBJ1-1	-	TRBV4-3	CASSRGQGITEAFF
-	TRBJ1-6	-	TRBV6-5	CASRAQGQPPLHF
-	TRBJ1-1	-	TRBV30	CAWEESNAEAFF
-	TRBJ1-1	-	TRBV7-8	CASSKSGGNTEAFF
-	TRBJ1-2	-	TRBV6-5	CASSYSGGISYTF
-	TRBJ2-5	-	TRBV9	CASSVGAGQLQETQYF